A single sample gave rise to the 8 T cell receptor beta chains below, sequenced in a study of blood T cells in healthy people across ages. Then a second PCR, running roughly 7 to 11 cycles, was carried out with a sample-barcoded 5' primer and a J-beta primer mix. TCRdb ran MiXCR on the 5' RACE reads and lists one entry per CDR3 protein. The table records 1.8 million or so distinct CDR3 sequences, about two fifths of them present only once. Sequencing input: blood. These TCRs come from a human donor in good health.

This clonotype was picked up a small number of times. The chain is built from TRBV3-1 and TRBJ2-4, with D hard to call. There are 14 residues in the CDR3. Germline values: CDR1 LGHDT, CDR2 YNNKEL (reference sequence). V gave up 4 bases and J gave up 8 bases, with 15 bases separating them. Here the CDR3 DNA reads TGTGCCAGCAGCCCTCGATCGGGTTTAGACATTCAGTACTTC. It encodes CASSPRSGLDIQYF.

This clonotype was observed at least ten times. The rearrangement uses TRBV7-2 and TRBJ2-7, with D unresolved. This CDR3 has 15 amino acids. CDR1 SGHTA and CDR2 FQGNSA come from the germline V gene. V was pared by 1 base and J by 0 bases, with 10 bases between. CDR3 sequence reads: CASSLDSASSYEQYF. The CDR3 DNA reads as TGTGCCAGCAGCTTAGACTCCGCGAGCTCCTACGAGCAGTACTTC.

The chain joins TRBV5-1 to TRBJ2-7; D is perhaps TRBD1 or TRBD2 (6 bases each). Germline V gene sequence: CDR1 SGHRS, CDR2 YFSETQ. This CDR3 has 18 residues. The V end lost 5 bases, the J end lost 1 base, and 25 bases lay between the germline ends. This chain's CDR3 is CASSPGQGARRGSYEQYF. The DNA for the CDR3 is TGCGCCAGCAGTCCGGGACAAGGGGCGCGGAGGGGATCCTACGAGCAGTACTTC. Combining the CDR3 with reference TRBV5-1 and TRBJ2-7 gives the whole variable domain KAGVTQTPRYLIKTRGQQVTLSCSPISGHRSVSWYQQTPGQGLQFLFEYFSETQRNKGNFPGRFSGRQFSNSRSEMNVSTLELGDSALYLCASSPGQGARRGSYEQYFGPGTRLTVT.

CDR3 sequence reads: CASSQDLAIGAKNIQYF. The CDR3 DNA sequence: TGCGCCAGCAGCCAAGATCTGGCCATCGGGGCCAAAAACATTCAGTACTTC. V usage is TRBV4-1 and J usage is TRBJ2-4; unclear D gene. Trimming stripped 0 bases from V and 1 base from J, with 13 bases between. The germline CDR1 and CDR2 sequences are MGHRA and YSYEKL. The CDR3 is 17 residues long.

The chain couples TRBV18 to TRBJ1-2; maybe TRBD1 (6 bases). V lost 10 bases to trimming and J lost 2 bases, with 14 bases between them. The length of the CDR3 is 13 residues. The germline V gene encodes CDR1 KGHSH and CDR2 LQKENI. In DNA form, the CDR3 reads TGTGCCACCGGCGGAGGACAGAACTATGGCTACACCTTC. Its translation is CATGGGQNYGYTF.

This clonotype has a count of ten or more. The V gene is TRBV13, the J gene TRBJ2-3; D gene uncertain. Germline assignment: CDR1 PRHDT and CDR2 FYEKMQ (reference sequence). Trimming removed 5 bases from V and 2 bases from J, with 11 bases in between. The CDR3 is made up of 14 amino acids. CDR3 loop: CASSNSKVTDTQYF. DNA of the CDR3: TGTGCCAGCAGCAACTCTAAAGTCACAGATACGCAGTATTTT.

V gene TRBV20-1 combines with J gene TRBJ2-5; TRBD2 is a possible D gene (6 bases). Germline V CDR1 and CDR2: DFQATT, SNEGSKA (reference sequence). Trimming pared 0 bases from V and 0 bases from J, leaving 14 bases between. This CDR3 is 16 amino acids long. The CDR3, as DNA: TGCAGTGCTAGAGACACGGGCGGGGCCAACCAAGAGACCCAGTACTTC. Translation: CSARDTGGANQETQYF.

This clonotype was seen only a few times. The chain joins TRBV7-8 to TRBJ2-7; D is possibly TRBD1 (7 bases). The CDR3 is 12 amino acids. From germline, CDR1 is SGHVS and CDR2 FQNEAQ. The V end was cut by 4 bases, the J end by 6 bases, with 10 bases between. The CDR3 spells CASSYQGGEQYF. CDR3 sequence (DNA): TGTGCCAGCAGCTATCAGGGGGGCGAGCAGTACTTC.